This TCR beta chain was sequenced during a study of molecular identifiers for immune sequencing clone quantification. Across the study: Across replicate runs, RNA obtained from 20,000 or 100,000 naive CD8 cells was divided into five, with four undergoing sequencing.

CDR3 length equals 15 residues. The germline V and J ends were trimmed by 3 bases and 3 bases, with 12 bases remaining between them. TCRdb independently ran MiXCR on the PCR reads; one entry per CDR3 protein. The repertoire has 85,000 to 100,000 distinct CDR3 sequences, 21% of them found once; the top ten carry approximately 1%. Study results and caveats: Clonotypes topping 20 RNA copies carried over 97% of effector molecules but under 1% of naive ones. Same-barcode identical TCR molecules could make highly expanded clones look smaller than they are. Among around 970,000 naive cells, spiked Jurkat TCR RNA from a single cell was reportedly detectable.

This clonotype showed up just a few times. The antigen remains unidentified. The gene calls are TRBV12-3 or TRBV12-4 and TRBJ2-1; D remains ambiguous. Sequencing was done on a sample of naive CD8+ T cells from blood, with Jurkat cell RNA spiked in. The subset was: FACS-sorted CD8+CD4-CCR7+CD45RA+ naive T cells. The receptor was isolated from a human donor in good health. Some libraries in this study had Jurkat cell RNA spiked in. CDR3 residues: CASSFIGTLYNEQFF. The CDR3 nucleotides are TGTGCCAGCAGTTTTATCGGCACCCTCTACAATGAGCAGTTCTTC.